The next 27 T cell receptor beta chains were all read from a single sample in a study of T cells in Graves' hyperthyroidism and ophthalmopathy. Regions amplified from RNA transcripts were the TCR beta CDR3 regions. An initial round of RT-PCR targeting the TCR CDR3 relied on the HTBI primer set. Via MiXCR, TCRdb re-called the multiplex PCR reads, giving one row per CDR3 protein. The data show around 35,000 distinct CDR3 sequences, 52% seen once. Sequenced sample: blood. These receptors came from a middle-aged woman with Graves' ophthalmopathy.

J is TRBJ1-1 and V is TRBV29-1; TRBD1 is a possible D gene (5 bases). CDR3 length: 12 amino acids. The germline V and J ends were trimmed by 3 bases and 3 bases, with 8 bases remaining between them. Germline lookup yields CDR1 SQVTM and CDR2 ANQGSEA. Here the CDR3 DNA reads TGCAGCGTTGAGCGGGGGTACACTGAAGCTTTCTTT. It specifies CSVERGYTEAFF.

This clonotype was recorded at least ten times. Sequence at one end of the junction differs from germline and may be a read error. The V call is TRBV19, the J call TRBJ1-2; 7 nucleotides agree with TRBD1. Germline V gene sequence: CDR1 LNHDA, CDR2 SQIVND (reference sequence). The CDR3 covers 13 residues. The CDR3 is CASSRDRNSGYTF. The CDR3 nucleotides read TGTGCCAGTAGTAGGGACAGAAACTCTGGCTACACCTTC.

The CDR3 nucleotides read TGCGCCAGCAGCACCGTGGGCGACACCATATATTTT. It specifies CASSTVGDTIYF. This rearrangement joins TRBV10-1 to TRBJ1-3; D unclear. The CDR3 spans 12 residues. Germline loops: CDR1 WNHNN, CDR2 SYGVQD (reference sequence). Trimming stripped 6 bases from V and 8 bases from J, with 11 bases between.

This clonotype was seen at least ten times. It may be a read error: a sequence one base away is much more abundant. This chain's CDR3 is CASSMGDIEQFF. CDR3 DNA sequence: TGTGCCAGTAGTATGGGAGACATCGAGCAGTTCTTC. The chain is built from TRBV19 and TRBJ2-1; tentatively, D is TRBD2 (5 bases). Germline CDR1 and CDR2: LNHDA and SQIVND (reference sequence). The CDR3 contains 12 residues. Trimming stripped 3 bases from V and 10 bases from J, with 10 bases between.

Comments on this clonotype: This likely comes from a read error, as the CDR3 has no conserved phenylalanine or tryptophan at its end. It is unclear where the CDR3 begins or ends on the DNA, so no DNA is shown, and the CDR3 is as TCRdb lists it. The rearrangement uses TRBV20-1 and TRBJ2-1; TRBD1 is the table's D call, not checked against the DNA. The CDR3 spans 9 residues, counting both ends. Germline V CDR1 and CDR2: DFQATT, SNEGSKA (reference sequence). This CDR3 is CSARQGFVR.

This clonotype showed up many times. The chain is built from TRBV12-5 and TRBJ1-2; 8 bases match TRBD1. The CDR3 has 14 residues. V dropped 2 bases and J dropped 8; count of bases not matched to a gene: 7. CDR1 and CDR2 from the germline V gene are LGHNT and FRNRAP. DNA of the CDR3: TGTGCTAGTGGTTTGCTGACAGGGGCTGAGGGCTACACCTTC. It is translated as CASGLLTGAEGYTF.

This clonotype occurred many times. The V call is TRBV7-3, the J call TRBJ2-5, with D possibly TRBD1 on 6 matching bases. The V gene's germline CDR1 is SGHTA and CDR2 FQGTGA. The CDR3 is made up of 14 amino acids. The V end lost 5 bases, the J end lost 5 bases, and 15 bases lay between the germline ends. The CDR3 DNA follows: TGTGCCAGCAGCCCAAGGGGGTGGGGGGAGACCCAGTACTTC. It codes for CASSPRGWGETQYF. The variable domain in full, completed from reference TRBV7-3 and TRBJ2-5, reads GAGVSQTPSNKVTEKGKYVELRCDPISGHTALYWYRQSLGQGPEFLIYFQGTGAADDSGLPNDRFFAVRPEGSVSTLKIQRTERGDSAVYLCASSPRGWGETQYFGPGTRLLVL.

The J gene is TRBJ1-1, the V gene TRBV10-3; TRBD1 is a possible D gene (5 bases). CDR1 is ENHRY and CDR2 is SYGVKD in the germline V gene. V lost 5 bases, J lost 1 base, and 17 bases lay in between. This CDR3 comprises 16 residues. CDR3 nucleotide sequence: TGTGCCATCAGTCCTCAGGGCTGGGACGCGAACACTGAAGCTTTCTTT. Its protein product is CAISPQGWDANTEAFF.

This clonotype appeared a few times. The chain links TRBV15 to TRBJ1-1; D unresolved. CDR3 length: 12 amino acids. Germline CDR1 is LNHNV and CDR2 is YYDKDF (reference sequence). Deletions cut 5 bases from V and 3 bases from J, with 7 bases between. The CDR3 protein is CATSSRDTEAFF. CDR3 DNA: TGTGCCACCAGCTCCCGGGACACTGAAGCTTTCTTT.

V is TRBV9 and J is TRBJ2-7, with 10 bases that match TRBD1. The CDR3 consists of 16 residues. From germline, CDR1 is SGDLS and CDR2 YYNGEE. V dropped 0 bases and J dropped 5; count of bases not matched to a gene: 8. The CDR3 DNA reads TGTGCCAGCAGCGTAGGTCTAGGGACAGGGGTTAACGAGCAGTACTTC. Protein sequence: CASSVGLGTGVNEQYF. Full variable domain (rest looked up from reference TRBV9 and TRBJ2-7): DSGVTQTPKHLITATGQRVTLRCSPRSGDLSVYWYQQSLDQGLQFLIQYYNGEERAKGNILERFSAQQFPDLHSELNLSSLELGDSALYFCASSVGLGTGVNEQYFGPGTRLTVT.

The V and J genes are TRBV11-1 and TRBJ1-1; D not resolved. The V gene lost 5 bases and the J gene lost 10 bases, with 11 bases spanning the gap. CDR3 length: 11 amino acids. From germline, CDR1 is SGHAT and CDR2 FQDESV (reference sequence). The CDR3 spells CASSKDAGAFF. The CDR3 coding sequence is TGTGCCAGCAGCAAAGACGCGGGAGCTTTCTTT.

This clonotype appeared many times. The rearrangement uses TRBV7-3 and TRBJ1-3; perhaps TRBD1 as D (5 bases). The germline V and J ends were trimmed by 5 bases and 2 bases, with 16 bases remaining between them. CDR1 is SGHTA and CDR2 is FQGTGA in the germline V gene. CDR3 size: 16 residues. CDR3 amino acids: CASSPQPDTTGNTIYF. In DNA, the CDR3 is TGTGCCAGCAGCCCCCAGCCGGACACAACTGGAAACACCATATATTTT.

This chain joins TRBV5-5 and TRBJ2-3; D possibly corresponds to TRBD2 (5 bases). V lost 1 base to trimming and J lost 1 base, with 13 bases between them. The CDR3 is 16 residues long. The V gene's germline CDR1 is SGHKS and CDR2 YYEKEE (reference sequence). Here the CDR3 DNA reads TGTGCCAGCAGCTTGTTGGCGGTGAGGGGCACAGATACGCAGTATTTT. Protein: CASSLLAVRGTDTQYF. Combining the CDR3 with reference TRBV5-5 and TRBJ2-3 gives the whole variable domain DAGVTQSPTHLIKTRGQQVTLRCSPISGHKSVSWYQQVLGQGPQFIFQYYEKEERGRGNFPDRFSARQFPNYSSELNVNALLLGDSALYLCASSLLAVRGTDTQYFGPGTRLTVL.

This clonotype was observed at least ten times. The gene calls are TRBV19 and TRBJ2-7; 8 bases align to TRBD1. With V trimmed by 4 bases and J by 8 bases, 16 bases remained unmatched. The CDR3 totals 16 residues. Looked up from germline, CDR1 is LNHDA and CDR2 is SQIVND (reference sequence). The CDR3 DNA reads as TGTGCCAGTAGTACGGAATCCGGGACAGGTCCTACGAAGCAGTACTTC. Its translation is CASSTESGTGPTKQYF.

The rearrangement uses TRBV7-3 and TRBJ2-3; the match to TRBD1 covers 9 bases. CDR1 is SGHTA and CDR2 is FQGTGA in the germline V gene. This CDR3 is built from 16 residues. With 5 bases clipped from V and 3 bases from J, the junction kept 9 bases outside the gene matches. CDR3 in DNA: TGTGCCAGCAGCCAATCTACACAGGGGGCAACAGATACGCAGTATTTT. Translation: CASSQSTQGATDTQYF.

By sample share, this clonotype is medium-sized. CDR3 in DNA: TGCAGCGTTCAACAGGGCAACAATCAGCCCCAGCATTTT. As protein: CSVQQGNNQPQHF. The chain uses TRBV29-1 and TRBJ1-5, with a tentative D call TRBD1 (6 bases). V was trimmed by 5 bases and J by 3 bases, leaving 11 bases between them. This CDR3 is 13 amino acids long. Germline V CDR1 and CDR2: SQVTM, ANQGSEA.

Of note for this clonotype: A much larger clone lies one base from this, so it may be a read error. The CDR3 does not end in the conserved phenylalanine or tryptophan, so this is likely a read error. V gene TRBV11-3 combines with J gene TRBJ1-1; D remains unclear. V lost 4 bases and J 1 base, leaving 22 bases between the germline ends. This CDR3 has 18 amino acids. Germline-derived CDR1 and CDR2 are SGHNT and YENEEA. The CDR3 loop is CASSSRTSIHGRNTEAFS. The CDR3 nucleotides read TGTGCCAGCAGCTCAAGAACCAGTATACATGGTAGGAACACTGAAGCTTTCTCT.

The CDR3 is CASSFSGGWEQFF. The CDR3 DNA follows: TGTGCCAGCAGCTTTAGCGGGGGCTGGGAGCAGTTCTTC. The chain couples TRBV7-2 to TRBJ2-1; TRBD2 matches 9 bases. Trimming cost V 3 bases and J 10 bases; bases outside gene matches: 4. In germline, CDR1 is SGHTA, CDR2 FQGNSA. The CDR3 has 13 residues.

V and J are TRBV24-1 and TRBJ1-1; D is ambiguous. The V gene's germline CDR1 is KGHDR and CDR2 SFDVKD. The CDR3 extends over 12 amino acids. V shed 10 bases and J shed 8 bases, with 16 bases lying between them. The CDR3 spells CATPTDGPEAFF. Here the CDR3 DNA reads TGTGCCACTCCTACCGATGGGCCCGAAGCTTTCTTT.

In its sample, this clonotype was seen once. V and J are TRBV19 and TRBJ2-6, with D hard to call. Per germline, CDR1 LNHDA and CDR2 SQIVND (reference sequence). This CDR3 spans 16 amino acids. Trimming left V 4 bases short and J 3 bases short, with 13 bases between. Here the CDR3 reads CASSTPLLGGANVLTF. The CDR3 DNA is TGTGCCAGTAGTACCCCCCTCTTGGGTGGGGCCAACGTCCTGACTTTC.

The rearrangement joins TRBV10-2 to TRBJ2-7, with 11 bases identical to TRBD2. V lost 2 bases and J lost 0; bases outside the gene matches: 3. CDR1 and CDR2 (germline): WSHSY, SAAADI. The CDR3 is 16 amino acids. CDR3 DNA: TGCGCCAGCAGTGAGCTAGCGGGGGGCAACTCCTACGAGCAGTACTTC. Translating it yields CASSELAGGNSYEQYF.

This clonotype was recorded only once. The chain combines TRBV19 with TRBJ1-1; 7 bases agree with TRBD1. The junction had 4 bases not matched to a gene; V was cut back by 5 bases and J by 4 bases. The germline gives CDR1 LNHDA, CDR2 SQIVND (reference sequence). The CDR3 contains 13 residues. Here the CDR3 DNA reads TGTGCCAGTAGTGTCCGACAGGGCACTGAAGCTTTCTTT. Protein: CASSVRQGTEAFF.

The chain uses TRBV7-2 and TRBJ2-7; 13 nucleotides line up with TRBD2. This CDR3 spans 17 amino acids. V shed 1 base and J 1 base; nucleotides not matched to a gene: 4. From germline, CDR1 is SGHTA and CDR2 FQGNSA. The CDR3 sequence is CASSLELAGGPSYEQYF. The CDR3 nucleotides read TGTGCCAGCAGCTTAGAACTAGCGGGGGGGCCGTCCTACGAGCAGTACTTC.

The chain couples TRBV7-3 to TRBJ2-5, with D possibly matching TRBD2 (5 bases). CDR1 and CDR2 from the germline V gene are SGHTA and FQGTGA. The germline V and J ends were trimmed by 6 bases and 7 bases, with 27 bases remaining between them. This CDR3 is 17 amino acids long. The CDR3 loop is CASSPLRRREPSGTQYF. The CDR3, as DNA: TGTGCCAGCAGTCCTTTGCGTCGACGGGAACCTTCGGGGACCCAGTACTTC.

The chain couples TRBV25-1 to TRBJ2-6, with TRBD1 matching 7 bases. There are 18 residues in the CDR3. Germline values: CDR1 MGHDK, CDR2 SYGVNS. The junction had 13 bases not matched to a gene; V was cut back by 5 bases and J by 3 bases. The CDR3 nucleotides read TGTGCCAGCAGTACTCAAGGACAGGCCAAAGGTGGGGCCAACGTCCTGACTTTC. Translation gives CASSTQGQAKGGANVLTF.

This rearrangement joins TRBV7-2 to TRBJ2-7, with 10 bases aligning to TRBD1. The CDR3 covers 15 residues. Trimming took 5 bases from V and 2 from J; bases not matched to a gene: 6. Germline V CDR1 and CDR2: SGHTA, FQGNSA. The CDR3 sequence is CASSRPGQGTYEQYF. In nucleotides, the CDR3 is TGTGCCAGCAGCCGACCGGGACAGGGGACCTACGAGCAGTACTTC.

This clonotype is termed medium-sized. V usage is TRBV7-2 and J usage is TRBJ2-7; 9 bases are a match to TRBD1. J was trimmed by 6 bases and V by 5 bases; bases with no gene match: 8. CDR1 and CDR2 from the germline V gene are SGHTA and FQGNSA. The CDR3 totals 14 residues. Written as DNA, the CDR3 is TGTGCCAGCAGCGGCCGGACAGGGGAGGTCGAGCAGTACTTC. Encoded protein: CASSGRTGEVEQYF. Together with reference TRBV7-2 and TRBJ2-7, the CDR3 gives the full variable domain: GAGVSQSPSNKVTEKGKDVELRCDPISGHTALYWYRQSLGQGLEFLIYFQGNSAPDKSGLPSDRFSAERTGGSVSTLTIQRTQQEDSAVYLCASSGRTGEVEQYFGPGTRLTVT.